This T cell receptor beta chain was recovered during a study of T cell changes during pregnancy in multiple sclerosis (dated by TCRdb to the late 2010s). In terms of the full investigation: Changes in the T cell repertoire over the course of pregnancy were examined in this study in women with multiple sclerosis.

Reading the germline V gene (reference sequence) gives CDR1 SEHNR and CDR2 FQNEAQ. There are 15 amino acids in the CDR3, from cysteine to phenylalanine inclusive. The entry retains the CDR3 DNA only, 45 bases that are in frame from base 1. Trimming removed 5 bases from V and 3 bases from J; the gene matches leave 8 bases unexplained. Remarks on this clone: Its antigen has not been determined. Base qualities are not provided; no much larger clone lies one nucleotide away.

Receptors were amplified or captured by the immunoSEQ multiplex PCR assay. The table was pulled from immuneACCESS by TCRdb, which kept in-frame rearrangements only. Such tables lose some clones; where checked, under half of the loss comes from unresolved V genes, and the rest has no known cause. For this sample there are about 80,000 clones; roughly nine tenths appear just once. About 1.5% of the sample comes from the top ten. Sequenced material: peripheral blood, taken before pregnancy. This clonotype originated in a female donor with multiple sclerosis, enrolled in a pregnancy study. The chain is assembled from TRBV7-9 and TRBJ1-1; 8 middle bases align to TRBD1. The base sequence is TGTGCCAGCAGCCCACCTACAGGGGGGGACACTGAAGCTTTCTTT. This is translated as CASSPPTGGDTEAFF.